This T cell receptor (beta chain) was obtained from a study of T cells in Graves' hyperthyroidism and ophthalmopathy. About this clonotype itself: What it binds is not known.

RNA transcripts served as the template for amplifying TCR beta CDR3 regions. In the first-round RT-PCR of the TCR CDR3, the HTBI primer set was used. A single record per CDR3 protein comes from TCRdb applying MiXCR to the multiplex PCR reads. The sample records approximately 600,000 distinct CDR3 sequences, less than 25% being singletons. Study-wide results and caveats: Most thyroid clonotypes expanded above 0.001 appeared in blood too. Before onset, ophthalmopathy was predicted by the model a median around 6.5 months earlier.

With 6 bases clipped from V and 6 bases from J, the junction kept 8 bases outside the gene matches. The CDR3 sequence is 15 residues long. The germline gives CDR1 SQVTM, CDR2 ANQGSEA. This TCR came from a man aged 25 to 45 with Graves' ophthalmopathy. The chain combines TRBV29-1 with TRBJ2-3; TRBD2 agrees at 14 bases. Material: blood. CDR3 amino acids: CSVHPGLAGVDTQYF. The CDR3 coding sequence is TGCAGCGTCCACCCGGGACTAGCGGGAGTGGATACGCAGTATTTT.